These T cell receptor beta chains were read from a single sample in a study of human T cells and chemical hapten exposure. MiXCR, run by TCRdb on the 5' RACE reads, gives a single entry per CDR3 protein. The sample contains under 150,000 distinct CDR3 sequences, more than 15% of which appear only once. These TCRs come from a human donor in good health. Both conserved end residues are trimmed from each CDR3.

j_call | v_call | cdr3_aa
TRBJ2-1 | TRBV7-9 | ASSSPRERVDSYNEQF
TRBJ2-3 | TRBV11-2 | ASSLDLPDTQY
TRBJ1-1 | TRBV28 | ASSLEGTGTEAF
TRBJ1-2 | TRBV7-9 | ASSLEPGVGGYT
TRBJ1-2 | TRBV6-5 | ASSSAQRHYGYT
TRBJ1-2 | TRBV5-1 | ASSAPDSASLRTNYGYT
TRBJ1-4 | TRBV30 | AWSPGREEKLF
TRBJ2-2 | TRBV7-7 | ASSFGTNTGELF
TRBJ2-7 | TRBV18 | ASSPIPAAYEQY
TRBJ2-1 | TRBV10-3 | AISVRLGNEQF
TRBJ2-1 | TRBV27 | ASSTTGNLVYNEQF
TRBJ2-7 | TRBV9 | ASSVSATYEQY
TRBJ1-6 | TRBV6-5 | ASSYMDRQTSSPLH
TRBJ1-1 | TRBV2 | ASSEERGTPEAF
TRBJ2-2 | TRBV6-5 | ASSLRDVTGELF
TRBJ2-1 | TRBV20-1 | SARGEGPYNEQF
TRBJ1-6 | TRBV28 | ASCNRGQWNNSPLH
TRBJ2-5 | TRBV28 | ASSLTGRRIQETQY